The sample holds a few counts of the clone carrying this T cell receptor beta chain. The CDR3 loop spans 13 amino acids. From germline, CDR1 is SQVTM and CDR2 ANQGSEA. Trimming cost V 5 bases and J 2 bases; bases outside gene matches: 5. One entry per CDR3 protein results from TCRdb running MiXCR on the 5' RACE reads. The repertoire has around 550,000 distinct CDR3 sequences, under 25% of them found once; the top ten carry about 13%. These data originate in a study of T cells after yellow fever vaccination. This sample comprised PBMCs, obtained 15 days after the yellow fever booster vaccination. This TCR was recovered from a man aged 25-45 years who received the YFV17D yellow fever vaccine. The chain joins TRBV29-1 to TRBJ2-7; 8 bases align to TRBD1. CDR3 residues: CSVQGQVTYEQYF. In nucleotides, the CDR3 is TGCAGCGTTCAGGGACAGGTGACCTACGAGCAGTACTTC.